This entry lists 20 T cell receptor beta chains sequenced from one sample in a study of T-cell memory formation after mild COVID-19. TCRdb re-called the 5' RACE reads through MiXCR, storing one row per CDR3 protein. The sample lists around 340,000 distinct CDR3 sequences; about 16% were seen once. The sequencing input was PBMCs or a T cell subset sorted from them (not recorded which). Source of these receptors: a man aged 18 to 30 who had mild COVID-19 (a few samples of this study predate the infection). Cell type and time point are not known.

The rearrangement joins TRBV18 to TRBJ2-7, with 8 bases aligning to TRBD1. This CDR3 contains 14 residues. Germline V lookup: CDR1 KGHSH, CDR2 LQKENI. Trimming removed 4 bases from V and 4 bases from J; junction bases left unmatched: 6. CDR3 region: CASSRSTGAYEQYF. CDR3 sequence (DNA): TGTGCCAGCTCACGGTCGACAGGGGCATACGAGCAGTACTTC.

This clonotype was seen more than once but under ten times. V is TRBV12-5 and J is TRBJ2-3; 8 nucleotides align to TRBD1. This CDR3 contains 15 residues. CDR1 is LGHNT, CDR2 FRNRAP, per germline. V dropped 6 bases and J dropped 2; count of bases not matched to a gene: 7. The CDR3 nucleotides read TGTGCTAGTGGACCCGGACAGGGCTTCACAGATACGCAGTATTTT. Amino acid sequence: CASGPGQGFTDTQYF.

This clonotype has only a few counts. This chain connects TRBV29-1 to TRBJ1-1; tentative D call: TRBD1 (5 bases). CDR3 length: 12 amino acids. V was trimmed by 8 bases and J by 7 bases, leaving 17 bases between them. The germline gives CDR1 SQVTM, CDR2 ANQGSEA. CDR3 sequence (DNA): TGCAGCTCTGACAGTCAAGACGTTGAAGCTTTCTTT. Protein sequence: CSSDSQDVEAFF.

The chain joins TRBV12-3 or TRBV12-4 to TRBJ2-7; D gene unclear. The CDR3 consists of 13 residues. Trimming took off 6 bases at V and 2 bases at J, with 11 bases between the two ends. The CDR3 spells CASSPLGPYEQYV. The CDR3 region has the DNA TGTGCCAGCAGCCCGCTAGGGCCCTACGAGCAGTACGTC.

The CDR3, as DNA: TGCAGTGCCGAAATAAGGAGCTCCTATGGCTACACCTTC. Amino acids: CSAEIRSSYGYTF. V is TRBV20-1 and J is TRBJ1-2; D gene ambiguous. The V and J ends lost 6 bases and 4 bases respectively, with 15 bases between them. CDR1 is DFQATT, CDR2 SNEGSKA, per germline (reference sequence). The CDR3 spans 13 residues.

This clonotype has only a few counts. The CDR3 here is CASSRGAGDRAFF. The CDR3 DNA is TGTGCCAGCAGTCGGGGAGCAGGGGATAGGGCTTTCTTT. The chain employs TRBV7-9 and TRBJ1-1, with D perhaps matching TRBD1 (6 bases). Trimming took off 6 bases at V and 11 bases at J, with 19 bases between the two ends. Germline CDR1 reads SEHNR; CDR2 reads FQNEAQ (reference sequence). CDR3 size: 13 residues.

In this sample, this clonotype turned up a few times. The chain employs TRBV11-2 and TRBJ2-7; 11 bases align to TRBD2. CDR1 and CDR2 from the germline V gene are SGHAT and FQNNGV. Trimming took 5 bases from V and 5 from J; bases not matched to a gene: 8. This CDR3 contains 15 residues. CDR3 nucleotides: TGTGCCAGCAGCCCCCAACTAGCGGGGGTCAACGAGCAGTACTTC. Translated: CASSPQLAGVNEQYF.

The table lists this clonotype with a few counts. V usage is TRBV5-8 and J usage is TRBJ1-4; the D is unclear. Germline values: CDR1 SGHTS, CDR2 YDEGEE. The CDR3 extends over 15 amino acids. V lost 4 bases, J lost 7 bases, and 17 bases lay in between. The CDR3 nucleotides read TGTGCCAGCAGCCCCACGGCCTTTCGCGGTGAAAAACTGTTTTTT. Protein sequence: CASSPTAFRGEKLFF.

The sample holds many counts of this clonotype. This chain connects TRBV3-1 to TRBJ2-1; a weak D match, TRBD2 (5 bases). The CDR3 extends over 15 amino acids. V was shortened by 2 bases and J by 2 bases, with 10 bases between the two germline ends. Germline values: CDR1 LGHDT, CDR2 YNNKEL (reference sequence). This CDR3 is CASSQITGTYNEQFF. CDR3 nucleotides: TGTGCCAGCAGCCAAATTACCGGGACCTACAATGAGCAGTTCTTC.

The chain is built from TRBV7-9 and TRBJ2-7, with 9 bases that match TRBD2. V shed 2 bases and J 6 bases; nucleotides not matched to a gene: 5. The CDR3 length is 14 residues. Germline lookup yields CDR1 SEHNR and CDR2 FQNEAQ (reference sequence). The CDR3 region is CASSLYLAGLEQYF. The CDR3 region has the DNA TGTGCCAGCAGCTTATACCTAGCGGGACTCGAGCAGTACTTC.

The V gene is TRBV7-8, the J gene TRBJ2-7, with 7 bases aligning to TRBD1. This CDR3 region has 15 residues. With 5 bases clipped from V and 3 bases from J, the junction kept 10 bases outside the gene matches. Per the germline V gene, CDR1 is SGHVS and CDR2 is FQNEAQ. The CDR3, as DNA: TGTGCCAGCAGCCCCTTCCGGGACAGCCTCTACGAGCAGTACTTC. Residues: CASSPFRDSLYEQYF.

This clonotype was recorded many times. The chain couples TRBV6-5 to TRBJ2-3; perhaps D is TRBD1 or TRBD2 (5 bases each). Germline V gene data show CDR1 as MNHEY and CDR2 as SVGAGI. V was shortened by 6 bases and J by 4 bases, with 11 bases between the two germline ends. The CDR3 consists of 13 residues. CDR3 sequence reads: CASSLRDPDTQYF. CDR3 nucleotides: TGTGCCAGCAGCCTCAGGGACCCAGATACGCAGTATTTT.

The rearrangement links TRBV30 to TRBJ2-1, with D uncertain. In germline, CDR1 is GTSNPN, CDR2 SVGIG (reference sequence). This CDR3 is built from 13 residues. Trimming removed 2 bases from V and 5 bases from J, with 10 bases in between. CDR3 in DNA: TGTGCCTGGAGTATAACAGTAAACAATGAGCAGTTCTTC. This gives the protein CAWSITVNNEQFF.

The CDR3, as DNA: TGTGCCAGCAGTCCCCGGGGGTGGGATACGCAGTATTTT. It translates to CASSPRGWDTQYF. The chain combines TRBV12-3 or TRBV12-4 with TRBJ2-3; D is perhaps TRBD2 (6 bases). The CDR3 has 13 residues. With 5 bases removed from V and 6 bases from J, the gap between germline ends came to 12 bases.

The CDR3 loop is CASSRDGGYNSPLHF. The CDR3, as DNA: TGTGCCAGCAGCCGGGACGGAGGATATAATTCACCCCTCCACTTT. This rearrangement joins TRBV6-5 to TRBJ1-6; tentative D call: TRBD1 (5 bases). The CDR3 spans 15 residues. Looked up from germline, CDR1 is MNHEY and CDR2 is SVGAGI. The V end lost 6 bases, the J end lost 4 bases, and 13 bases lay between the germline ends.

The V call is TRBV7-2, the J call TRBJ1-2, with a possible D match to TRBD1 (6 bases). The V end was cut by 5 bases, the J end by 1 base, with 20 bases between. Germline CDR1 and CDR2: SGHTA and FQGNSA. CDR3 length equals 17 residues. CDR3 amino acids: CASSARQAGRLNYGYTF. DNA of the CDR3: TGTGCCAGCAGCGCACGACAGGCGGGGAGGCTTAACTATGGCTACACCTTC.

The V and J genes are TRBV25-1 and TRBJ2-7; D possibly corresponds to TRBD1 (5 bases). Germline assignment: CDR1 MGHDK and CDR2 SYGVNS. The ends were cut back, 2 bases at V and 3 bases at J, with 17 bases in the middle. This CDR3 is built from 16 residues. The CDR3 region is CASSEGFRQGNYEQYF. In DNA, the CDR3 is TGTGCCAGCAGTGAAGGTTTTCGGCAGGGCAACTACGAGCAGTACTTC.

J is TRBJ1-6 and V is TRBV27; D possibly corresponds to TRBD1 (5 bases). CDR3 length equals 17 residues. With 2 bases removed from V and 5 bases from J, the gap between germline ends came to 16 bases. Germline CDR1 MNHEY, CDR2 SMNVEV (reference sequence). Written as DNA, the CDR3 is TGTGCCAGCAGTTTACGAGGTTTAGCCAGGGATAATTCACCCCTCCACTTT. It specifies CASSLRGLARDNSPLHF.

This clonotype was counted many times. V gene TRBV30 combines with J gene TRBJ2-7; D may match TRBD1 or TRBD2 (5 bases each). CDR1 and CDR2 (germline): GTSNPN, SVGIG (reference sequence). Between the trimmed V and J ends, which lost 6 bases and 1 base, there was a span of 13 bases. This CDR3 has 13 amino acids. The CDR3 spells CACHRDGSYEQYF. Written as DNA, the CDR3 is TGTGCCTGTCACCGGGACGGATCCTACGAGCAGTACTTC.

This clonotype has a handful of counts. V gene TRBV19 combines with J gene TRBJ2-1; tentatively, D is TRBD1 (6 bases). CDR1 is LNHDA, CDR2 SQIVND, per germline (reference sequence). This CDR3 region has 14 residues. V lost 9 bases and J 7 bases, leaving 19 bases between the germline ends. The CDR3 DNA reads as TGTGCCAGCAAGATATCACAGGGTCGAAATGAGCAGTTCTTC. It specifies CASKISQGRNEQFF.